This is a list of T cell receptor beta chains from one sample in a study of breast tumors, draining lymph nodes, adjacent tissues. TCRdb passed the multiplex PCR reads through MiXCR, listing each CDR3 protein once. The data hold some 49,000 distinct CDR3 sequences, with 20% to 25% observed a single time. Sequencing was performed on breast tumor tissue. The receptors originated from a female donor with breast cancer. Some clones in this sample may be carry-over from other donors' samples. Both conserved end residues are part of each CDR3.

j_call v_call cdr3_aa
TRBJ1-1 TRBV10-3 CAISGGQGMNTEAFF
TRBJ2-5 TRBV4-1 CASSQDWGNQETQYF
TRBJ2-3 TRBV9 CASSGATDTQYF
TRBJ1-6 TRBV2 CPPAAVIGNSPLHF
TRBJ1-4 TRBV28 CATTRTGIFVGTNEKLFF
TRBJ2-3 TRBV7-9 CASSPEWGRGHTQYF
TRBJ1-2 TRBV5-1 CASSLAVGAGYGYTF
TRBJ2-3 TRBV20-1 CSARQSDTQYF
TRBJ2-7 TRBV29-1 CSAKGMGYEQYF
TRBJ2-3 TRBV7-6 CASSLEASTDTQYF
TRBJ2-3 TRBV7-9 CASSLAGPTTDTQYF
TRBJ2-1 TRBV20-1 CSAKSPGQLYNEQFF
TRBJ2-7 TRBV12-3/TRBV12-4 CASSLEGYEQYF
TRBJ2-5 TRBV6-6 CASSRTEQETQYF
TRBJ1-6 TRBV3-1 CASSPTYRGPYNSPLHF
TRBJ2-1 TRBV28 CASSLAGEAYNEQFF
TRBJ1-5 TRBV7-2 CASSPQSGQPQHF
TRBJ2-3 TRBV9 CASSDGTSGSTDTQYF
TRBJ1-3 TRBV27 CASSLRGFGSGNTIYF
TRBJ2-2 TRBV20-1 CSARGDRAPNTGELFF
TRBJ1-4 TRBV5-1 CASSLAGTGAEKLFF
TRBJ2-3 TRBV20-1 CSAPRRSGTDTQYF
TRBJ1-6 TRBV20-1 CSARKAGPNSPLHF
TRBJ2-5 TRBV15 CATSRHWGQETQYF
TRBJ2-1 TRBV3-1 CASSQGSGHSYNEQFF
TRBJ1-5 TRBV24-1 CATSTGTAGARPQHF
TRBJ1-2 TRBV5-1 CASSLSDSDGYTF
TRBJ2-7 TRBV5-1 CASSRDRNYEQYF
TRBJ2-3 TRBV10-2 CASRLPVPGQGSYTDTQYF
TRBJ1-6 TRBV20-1 CSARAGQTYNSPLHF
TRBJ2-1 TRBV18 CASSPKGASYNEQSF
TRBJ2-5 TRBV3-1 CASTGAGETQYF
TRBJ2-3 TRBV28 CASSGQLVSPDTQYF
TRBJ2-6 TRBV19 CASSSQSNSGANVLTF
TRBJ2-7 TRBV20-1 CSATYGQGPYEQYF
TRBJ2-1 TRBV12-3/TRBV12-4 CASNKRGPSYNEQFF
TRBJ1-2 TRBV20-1 CSASRDRAGGYTF
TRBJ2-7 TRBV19 CASSRGRASYEQYF
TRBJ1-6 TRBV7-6 CASSLRGARNSPLYF
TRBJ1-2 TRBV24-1 CATSEGRGYGYTF